This TCR beta chain was sequenced in a study of blood T cells in healthy people across ages. Points from the study as a whole: Unsorted PBMC input precluded a conclusive naive versus antigen-experienced comparison.

The ends were cut back, 8 bases at V and 4 bases at J, with 16 bases in the middle. Per germline, CDR1 MDHEN and CDR2 SYDVKM. The CDR3 consists of 14 residues. A second PCR, run for about 7 to 11 cycles, used a sample-barcoded 5' primer plus a J-beta primer mix. TCRdb independently ran MiXCR on the 5' RACE reads; one entry per CDR3 protein. The sample has roughly 1,500,000 distinct CDR3 sequences, roughly 32% seen once. With regard to this clonotype: Its antigen is unknown.

Healthy Caucasian individuals from Russia aged about 6 to 100 served as donors. The sample taken for sequencing was blood. V and J are TRBV28 and TRBJ2-3; D possibly matches TRBD1 or TRBD2 (6 bases each). The TCR was taken from a woman in her twenties or thirties in good health. Written as DNA, the CDR3 is TGTGCCAGCCCGGAGGGGGTCAGTTCAGATACGCAGTATTTT. It is translated as CASPEGVSSDTQYF.